The 14 T cell receptor beta chains below were found in one sample sequenced in a study of blood T cell repertoires in COVID-19. TCRdb keeps only in-frame clones here, not all; method: immunoSEQ multiplex PCR. The sample lists 250,000 to 400,000 clones; 89% were seen once. Sequences were obtained from PBMCs or T cells enriched from blood (not recorded which). These receptors came from a man aged 55-75 years who had recovered from COVID-19.

The chain couples TRBV2 to TRBJ1-5, with D tentatively TRBD1 (5 bases). Germline V lookup: CDR1 SNHLY, CDR2 FYNNEI. The CDR3 has 15 residues. The germline V and J ends were trimmed by 5 bases and 9 bases, with 20 bases remaining between them. CDR3 region: CASSPQTGWGVPQHF. CDR3 coding DNA: TGTGCCAGCAGTCCTCAGACCGGCTGGGGGGTGCCCCAGCATTTT. The full variable domain, in which reference TRBV2 and TRBJ1-5 provide the parts outside the CDR3, is EPEVTQTPSHQVTQMGQEVILRCVPISNHLYFYWYRQILGQKVEFLVSFYNNEISEKSEIFDDQFSVERPDGSNFTLKIRSTKLEDSAMYFCASSPQTGWGVPQHFGDGTRLSIL.

The chain employs TRBV29-1 and TRBJ2-7; D may be TRBD1 (5 bases). Germline V gives CDR1 SQVTM, CDR2 ANQGSEA. V was trimmed by 2 bases and J by 3 bases, leaving 14 bases between them. CDR3 length: 14 amino acids. This CDR3 is CSVELAVRDYEQYF. In DNA, the CDR3 is TGCAGCGTTGAATTGGCAGTCAGGGACTACGAGCAGTACTTC.

The chain uses TRBV19 and TRBJ1-2; D uncertain. CDR3 length: 13 residues. Germline V gene sequence: CDR1 LNHDA, CDR2 SQIVND (reference sequence). Trimming left V 5 bases short and J 4 bases short, with 11 bases between. The DNA of the CDR3 is TGTGCCAGTAGTTTTACAGCTGTCTATGGCTACACCTTC. This sequence encodes CASSFTAVYGYTF.

This chain connects TRBV6-1 to TRBJ1-1, with D unresolved. V dropped 0 bases and J dropped 6 bases, with 8 bases sitting between them. The germline CDR1 and CDR2 sequences are MNHNS and SASEGT. This CDR3 has 13 amino acids. The CDR3: CASSEAWRSEAFF. The CDR3 DNA follows: TGTGCCAGCAGTGAAGCCTGGAGGTCTGAAGCTTTCTTT.

The chain recombines TRBV18 with TRBJ2-3, with D tentatively TRBD1 (5 bases). The CDR3 has 13 amino acids. V dropped 0 bases and J dropped 5 bases, with 6 bases sitting between them. Germline V gene data show CDR1 as KGHSH and CDR2 as LQKENI. The CDR3 DNA reads as TGTGCCAGCTCACCACCAACAGGAGATACGCAGTATTTT. Translation gives CASSPPTGDTQYF. Combining the CDR3 with reference TRBV18 and TRBJ2-3 gives the whole variable domain NAGVMQNPRHLVRRRGQEARLRCSPMKGHSHVYWYRQLPEEGLKFMVYLQKENIIDESGMPKERFSAEFPKEGPSILRIQQVVRGDSAAYFCASSPPTGDTQYFGPGTRLTVL.

This clone was seen a handful of times. Other DNA sequences of this sample code for an identical CDR3. The J gene is TRBJ1-2, the V gene TRBV27; no definite D call. Trimming left V 0 bases short and J 4 bases short, with 9 bases between. Germline loops: CDR1 MNHEY, CDR2 SMNVEV (reference sequence). The CDR3 has 14 residues. The CDR3 DNA sequence: TGTGCCAGCAGTTTATCCCGGGATTCCTATGGCTACACCTTC. Residues: CASSLSRDSYGYTF.

This chain links TRBV7-2 with TRBJ2-1; TRBD2 matches 8 bases. CDR1 and CDR2 from the germline V gene are SGHTA and FQGNSA. The V and J ends lost 1 base and 10 bases, in that order; junction bases with no gene match: 6. This CDR3 has 14 residues. DNA for the CDR3: TGTGCCAGCAGCTTAGGGGCTAGCGGGTCCGAGCAGTTCTTC. Its protein is CASSLGASGSEQFF.

The chain recombines TRBV7-3 with TRBJ1-1; the D gene is possibly TRBD1 (5 bases). Deletions cut 1 base from V and 8 bases from J, with 11 bases between. Per the germline V gene, CDR1 is SGHTA and CDR2 is FQGTGA. This CDR3 is built from 13 residues. CDR3 residues: CASSLNQGTEAFF. CDR3 sequence (DNA): TGTGCCAGCAGCTTAAATCAGGGAACGGAAGCTTTCTTT.

V gene TRBV29-1 combines with J gene TRBJ1-3; no clear D. CDR3 length: 16 amino acids. Looked up from germline, CDR1 is SQVTM and CDR2 is ANQGSEA. V was cut by 0 bases and J by 5 bases, with 17 bases left in between. The CDR3 DNA reads TGCAGCGTTGAAGATTTATCGGGTAGAAGTAGAAACACCATATATTTT. The encoded protein is CSVEDLSGRSRNTIYF. The complete variable domain, with remaining parts taken from reference TRBV29-1 and TRBJ1-3, reads SAVISQKPSRDICQRGTSLTIQCQVDSQVTMMFWYRQQPGQSLTLIATANQGSEATYESGFVIDKFPISRPNLTFSTLTVSNMSPEDSSIYLCSVEDLSGRSRNTIYFGEGSWLTVV.

The chain uses TRBV30 and TRBJ1-1; the match to TRBD1 covers 7 bases. Germline V gene lookup returns CDR1 GTSNPN and CDR2 SVGIG (reference sequence). The J segment lost 1 base and the V segment lost 0 bases, leaving 8 bases of the junction unmatched. There are 16 residues in the CDR3. CDR3 amino acids: CAWSVRPGGTNTEAFF. The CDR3 DNA reads as TGTGCCTGGAGTGTAAGGCCAGGGGGTACGAACACTGAAGCTTTCTTT.

The J gene is TRBJ2-5, the V gene TRBV5-1, with no clear D. The CDR3 sequence is 16 residues long. Deletions cut 0 bases from V and 2 bases from J, with 14 bases between. Germline V gene lookup returns CDR1 SGHRS and CDR2 YFSETQ. For the CDR3, the DNA is TGCGCCAGCAGCTTGGCGCCAGCGAGAACTCAAGAGACCCAGTACTTC. It translates to CASSLAPARTQETQYF.

The rearrangement uses TRBV28 and TRBJ2-7; no reliable D call. Germline assignment: CDR1 MDHEN and CDR2 SYDVKM. The V end was cut by 3 bases, the J end by 2 bases, with 11 bases between. The CDR3 has 14 residues. In DNA form, the CDR3 reads TGTGCCAGCAGTTTTAATCGCCCGGCCTACGAGCAGTACTTC. The encoded protein is CASSFNRPAYEQYF.

The gene calls are TRBV4-1 and TRBJ2-5, with D tentatively TRBD1 (5 bases). Germline V gene lookup returns CDR1 MGHRA and CDR2 YSYEKL. With 4 bases removed from V and 1 base from J, the gap between germline ends came to 7 bases. The CDR3 is made up of 13 amino acids. In DNA, the CDR3 is TGCGCCAGCAGCCGGACATTCCAAGAGACCCAGTACTTC. It specifies CASSRTFQETQYF.

The CDR3 DNA reads TGTGCCAGCAGCCGACTCGGGACACTGAACACCGGGGAGCTGTTTTTT. Its protein is CASSRLGTLNTGELFF. V and J are TRBV7-3 and TRBJ2-2; tentatively, D is TRBD1 (6 bases). CDR1 SGHTA and CDR2 FQGTGA come from the germline V gene. Trimming left V 5 bases short and J 1 base short, with 14 bases between. This CDR3 is 16 amino acids long.